This TCR beta chain derives from a study of glioma-infiltrating T cells after dendritic cell vaccination. Study at large: Autologous tumor lysate was loaded overnight onto monocyte-derived dendritic cells grown 7 to 8 days with IL-4 and GM-CSF.

This sample's time point: after dendritic cell vaccination, including at tumor progression/relapse. This CDR3 is 18 amino acids long. V gave up 4 bases and J gave up 2 bases, with 23 bases separating them. Germline-derived CDR1 and CDR2 are MGHRA and YSYEKL. Input was around 2.1 ug genomic DNA, or all available if less. The assay was immunoSEQ multiplex PCR, and TCRdb's table has in-frame clones only and misses some. Among over 90,000 clones listed, approximately 80% were seen once. This clone came up a few times. This sample comprised blood, obtained after dendritic cell vaccination. The J gene is TRBJ2-5, the V gene TRBV4-1; D perhaps matches TRBD2 (6 bases). The sequence came from a human donor with glioblastoma. The CDR3 sequence is CASSLLSQGGADQETQYF. In DNA, the CDR3 is TGCGCCAGCAGCCTCCTCTCCCAAGGCGGGGCCGATCAAGAGACCCAGTACTTC.